Listed below are T cell receptor beta chains from one sample, sequenced in a study of T cell responses to AZD1222 COVID-19 vaccine. Method: immunoSEQ multiplex PCR; TCRdb's copy keeps in-frame clones and lacks some. The sample yields about 100,000 clones, around 83% seen once. The sample in question was peripheral blood, obtained on day 0 of AZD1222 vaccination. The receptors were gathered from an adult in good health. The CDR3 runs from the conserved cysteine through the conserved F or W. D genes are given only for firm matches. Size is stated for part of the rows, as once, few or many counts, or as a class when the clone is expanded.

V gene: TRBV24-1
CDR3 length: 17
clone size: .
D gene: TRBD1
J gene: TRBJ2-2
CDR3 protein: CATSDLWQGARTGELFF
CDR3 DNA: TGTGCCACCAGTGATTTGTGGCAGGGGGCGCGTACCGGGGAGCTGTTTTTT

V gene: TRBV7-3
CDR3 length: 14
clone size: .
D gene: .
J gene: TRBJ2-1
CDR3 protein: CASSLRREINEQFF
CDR3 DNA: TGTGCCAGCAGCTTACGCAGGGAAATCAATGAGCAGTTCTTC

V gene: TRBV7-9
CDR3 length: 16
clone size: .
D gene: .
J gene: TRBJ2-7
CDR3 protein: CASSLAGGELGYEQYF
CDR3 DNA: TGTGCCAGCAGCTTAGCGGGCGGGGAGCTAGGATACGAGCAGTACTTC

V gene: TRBV30
CDR3 length: 15
clone size: once
D gene: .
J gene: TRBJ1-3
CDR3 protein: CAWTPDGHSGNTIYF
CDR3 DNA: TGTGCCTGGACTCCGGACGGCCACTCTGGAAACACCATATATTTT

V gene: TRBV18
CDR3 length: 15
clone size: .
D gene: TRBD1
J gene: TRBJ1-3
CDR3 protein: CASSPSTGSGNTIYF
CDR3 DNA: TGTGCCAGCTCACCATCGACAGGGTCTGGAAACACCATATATTTT

V gene: TRBV19
CDR3 length: 19
clone size: .
D gene: TRBD1
J gene: TRBJ1-5
CDR3 protein: CASIRLGAGGAVSNQPQHF
CDR3 DNA: TGTGCCAGTATCCGCCTCGGGGCAGGGGGCGCGGTTAGCAATCAGCCCCAGCATTTT

V gene: TRBV2
CDR3 length: 12
clone size: .
D gene: .
J gene: TRBJ2-7
CDR3 protein: CASNAVGDEQYF
CDR3 DNA: TGTGCCAGCAACGCGGTGGGCGACGAGCAGTACTTC

V gene: TRBV7-2
CDR3 length: 15
clone size: .
D gene: .
J gene: TRBJ2-7
CDR3 protein: CASSLALGSSYEQYF
CDR3 DNA: TGTGCCAGCAGCTTAGCGTTGGGCAGTTCCTACGAGCAGTACTTC

V gene: TRBV7-9
CDR3 length: 15
clone size: .
D gene: TRBD2
J gene: TRBJ2-1
CDR3 protein: CASSLTRASGDEQFF
CDR3 DNA: TGTGCCAGCAGCCTTACCAGAGCTAGCGGGGATGAGCAGTTCTTC

V gene: TRBV18
CDR3 length: 15
clone size: .
D gene: .
J gene: TRBJ1-2
CDR3 protein: CASSPRQATVEGYTF
CDR3 DNA: TGTGCCAGCTCACCACGCCAGGCCACGGTGGAAGGCTACACCTTC

V gene: TRBV28
CDR3 length: 18
clone size: once
D gene: TRBD1
J gene: TRBJ1-5
CDR3 protein: CASSGPAGQGAPNQPQHF
CDR3 DNA: TGTGCCAGCAGTGGCCCGGCCGGACAGGGGGCGCCCAATCAGCCCCAGCATTTT

V gene: TRBV2
CDR3 length: 13
clone size: .
D gene: .
J gene: TRBJ1-1
CDR3 protein: CASTEQGDTEAFF
CDR3 DNA: TGTGCCAGCACCGAACAGGGTGACACTGAAGCTTTCTTT

V gene: TRBV18
CDR3 length: 15
clone size: .
D gene: .
J gene: TRBJ2-3
CDR3 protein: CASSPPSLGTDTQYF
CDR3 DNA: TGTGCCAGCTCACCACCCTCACTAGGCACAGATACGCAGTATTTT

V gene: TRBV29-1
CDR3 length: 14
clone size: .
D gene: .
J gene: TRBJ2-2
CDR3 protein: CSVDGVANTGELFF
CDR3 DNA: TGCAGCGTTGACGGTGTGGCGAACACCGGGGAGCTGTTTTTT

V gene: TRBV5-5
CDR3 length: 15
clone size: .
D gene: .
J gene: TRBJ1-1
CDR3 protein: CASSSRGFQSTEAFF
CDR3 DNA: TGTGCCAGCAGCAGCAGGGGTTTCCAGAGCACTGAAGCTTTCTTT

V gene: TRBV11-2
CDR3 length: 15
clone size: .
D gene: TRBD1
J gene: TRBJ1-2
CDR3 protein: CASSPRQGKADGYTF
CDR3 DNA: TGTGCCAGCAGCCCGAGACAGGGGAAAGCGGATGGCTACACCTTC

V gene: TRBV7-2
CDR3 length: 15
clone size: .
D gene: .
J gene: TRBJ2-1
CDR3 protein: CASSPLQATYNEQFF
CDR3 DNA: TGTGCCAGCAGCCCCCTACAGGCAACCTACAATGAGCAGTTCTTC

V gene: TRBV21-1
CDR3 length: 18
clone size: .
D gene: .
J gene: TRBJ2-7
CDR3 protein: CASSKVDRQPHRSYEQYF
CDR3 DNA: TGTGCCAGCAGCAAAGTGGACAGGCAACCCCACAGATCCTACGAGCAGTACTTC

V gene: TRBV5-4
CDR3 length: 15
clone size: few
D gene: TRBD2
J gene: TRBJ2-3
CDR3 protein: CASSTRLAGGLTQYF
CDR3 DNA: TGTGCCAGCAGCACCAGACTAGCGGGGGGGCTAACGCAGTATTTT

V gene: TRBV7-2
CDR3 length: 15
clone size: .
D gene: .
J gene: TRBJ1-2
CDR3 protein: CASSLDGRGGGGYTF
CDR3 DNA: TGTGCCAGCAGCTTAGACGGCAGGGGTGGGGGTGGCTACACCTTC

V gene: TRBV7-2
CDR3 length: 14
clone size: .
D gene: TRBD2
J gene: TRBJ2-7
CDR3 protein: CASSLRRGEYEQYF
CDR3 DNA: TGTGCCAGCAGCTTACGGCGGGGGGAATACGAGCAGTACTTC

V gene: TRBV24-1
CDR3 length: 16
clone size: .
D gene: TRBD2
J gene: TRBJ2-5
CDR3 protein: CATSDLRVGGRETQYF
CDR3 DNA: TGTGCCACCAGTGATTTGCGAGTGGGGGGGAGGGAGACCCAGTACTTC

V gene: TRBV10-1
CDR3 length: 16
clone size: .
D gene: TRBD1
J gene: TRBJ1-5
CDR3 protein: CASSDKAPGGVKPQHF
CDR3 DNA: TGCGCCAGCAGTGATAAGGCCCCAGGGGGAGTGAAGCCCCAGCATTTT

V gene: TRBV7-2
CDR3 length: 15
clone size: .
D gene: TRBD1
J gene: TRBJ1-5
CDR3 protein: CASSPRTGSNQPQHF
CDR3 DNA: TGTGCCAGCAGCCCCCGGACAGGTAGCAATCAGCCCCAGCATTTT

V gene: TRBV5-1
CDR3 length: 16
clone size: .
D gene: TRBD1
J gene: TRBJ2-7
CDR3 protein: CASSPTEGAQPNEQYF
CDR3 DNA: TGCGCCAGCAGCCCAACCGAGGGGGCGCAACCGAACGAGCAGTACTTC

V gene: TRBV15
CDR3 length: 15
clone size: .
D gene: TRBD1
J gene: TRBJ1-2
CDR3 protein: CATSSMQGVQYGYTF
CDR3 DNA: TGTGCCACCAGCAGTATGCAGGGGGTGCAATATGGCTACACCTTC

V gene: TRBV7-2
CDR3 length: 15
clone size: .
D gene: TRBD1
J gene: TRBJ1-3
CDR3 protein: CASRLDRAGGNTIYF
CDR3 DNA: TGTGCCAGCAGATTGGACAGGGCGGGTGGAAACACCATATATTTT

V gene: TRBV3-1/TRBV3-2
CDR3 length: 14
clone size: once
D gene: .
J gene: TRBJ2-6
CDR3 protein: CASSLGSSANVLTF
CDR3 DNA: TGTGCCAGCAGCCTAGGGTCGTCGGCCAACGTCCTGACTTTC

V gene: TRBV27
CDR3 length: 14
clone size: .
D gene: .
J gene: TRBJ1-6
CDR3 protein: CASSSRTENSPLHF
CDR3 DNA: TGTGCCAGCAGTTCTCGGACAGAAAATTCACCCCTCCACTTT

V gene: TRBV4-1
CDR3 length: 17
clone size: .
D gene: .
J gene: TRBJ1-1
CDR3 protein: CASSHLAGGNMNTEAFF
CDR3 DNA: TGCGCCAGCAGCCACCTGGCGGGGGGCAATATGAACACTGAAGCTTTCTTT

V gene: TRBV19
CDR3 length: 16
clone size: .
D gene: .
J gene: TRBJ1-1
CDR3 protein: CASSHRNPGPRTEAFF
CDR3 DNA: TGTGCCAGTAGCCACCGTAACCCGGGACCTCGAACTGAAGCTTTCTTT

V gene: TRBV24-1
CDR3 length: 14
clone size: .
D gene: .
J gene: TRBJ2-5
CDR3 protein: CATRKGPDQETQYF
CDR3 DNA: TGTGCCACCAGGAAGGGACCAGACCAAGAGACCCAGTACTTC

V gene: TRBV3-1/TRBV3-2
CDR3 length: 14
clone size: once
D gene: .
J gene: TRBJ2-7
CDR3 protein: CASSQQVSSYEQYF
CDR3 DNA: TGTGCCAGCAGCCAACAAGTTAGCTCCTACGAGCAGTACTTC

V gene: TRBV27
CDR3 length: 16
clone size: once
D gene: .
J gene: TRBJ1-5
CDR3 protein: CASSLSRGLGNQPQHF
CDR3 DNA: TGTGCCAGCAGTTTATCTCGGGGATTGGGCAATCAGCCCCAGCATTTT

V gene: TRBV19
CDR3 length: 14
clone size: .
D gene: .
J gene: TRBJ2-7
CDR3 protein: CASSIGDRGYEQYF
CDR3 DNA: TGTGCCAGTAGTATTGGGGATAGGGGCTACGAGCAGTACTTC

V gene: TRBV10-3
CDR3 length: 14
clone size: .
D gene: TRBD1
J gene: TRBJ1-2
CDR3 protein: CAATPGTGDYGYTF
CDR3 DNA: TGTGCCGCAACCCCCGGGACAGGGGACTATGGCTACACCTTC

V gene: TRBV7-9
CDR3 length: 13
clone size: .
D gene: TRBD2
J gene: TRBJ2-2
CDR3 protein: CASSSGGTGELFF
CDR3 DNA: TGTGCCAGCAGCAGCGGGGGGACCGGGGAGCTGTTTTTT

V gene: TRBV7-9
CDR3 length: 14
clone size: .
D gene: TRBD2
J gene: TRBJ2-3
CDR3 protein: CASSLVSGSGDQYF
CDR3 DNA: TGTGCCAGCAGCTTAGTGTCGGGTAGCGGGGATCAGTATTTT

V gene: TRBV5-8
CDR3 length: 12
clone size: .
D gene: .
J gene: TRBJ1-2
CDR3 protein: CASSFSQYGYTF
CDR3 DNA: TGTGCCAGCAGCTTCTCTCAATATGGCTACACCTTC

V gene: TRBV27
CDR3 length: 18
clone size: .
D gene: .
J gene: TRBJ2-7
CDR3 protein: CASSRGPNAGTVDYEQYF
CDR3 DNA: TGTGCCAGCAGTCGGGGGCCGAACGCCGGGACTGTGGACTACGAGCAGTACTTC

V gene: TRBV7-9
CDR3 length: 15
clone size: once
D gene: .
J gene: TRBJ2-1
CDR3 protein: CASSDSTSSYNEQFF
CDR3 DNA: TGTGCCAGCAGCGATAGTACCAGCTCCTACAATGAGCAGTTCTTC

V gene: TRBV6-1
CDR3 length: 16
clone size: .
D gene: .
J gene: TRBJ1-6
CDR3 protein: CASSESGGSANSPLHF
CDR3 DNA: TGTGCCAGCAGTGAATCCGGGGGCTCGGCGAATTCACCCCTCCACTTT

V gene: TRBV4-1
CDR3 length: 17
clone size: .
D gene: .
J gene: TRBJ2-2
CDR3 protein: CASSLSKSTGLTGELFF
CDR3 DNA: TGCGCCAGCAGCCTATCAAAGTCGACAGGCCTCACCGGGGAGCTGTTTTTT

V gene: TRBV6-4
CDR3 length: 17
clone size: .
D gene: .
J gene: TRBJ1-6
CDR3 protein: CASSESGLSSYNSPLHF
CDR3 DNA: TGTGCCAGCAGTGAATCAGGTTTAAGCTCCTATAATTCACCCCTCCACTTT

V gene: TRBV7-9
CDR3 length: 17
clone size: .
D gene: TRBD1
J gene: TRBJ2-7
CDR3 protein: CASSQGQLQTGSYEQYF
CDR3 DNA: TGTGCCAGCAGCCAGGGACAGCTCCAAACTGGATCCTACGAGCAGTACTTC

V gene: TRBV5-4
CDR3 length: 14
clone size: .
D gene: .
J gene: TRBJ1-2
CDR3 protein: CASSLGGANYGYTF
CDR3 DNA: TGTGCCAGCAGCTTGGGCGGAGCTAACTATGGCTACACCTTC